The next 5 T cell receptor beta chains were all read from a single sample in a study of blood T cell repertoires in COVID-19. Libraries were prepared by immunoSEQ multiplex PCR; TCRdb keeps only in-frame clonotypes and omits some of them. This table holds around 250,000 clones, roughly 90% found once. Sequencing was done on a sample of peripheral blood. Source of these receptors: a woman aged 25 to 45 with active or convalescent COVID-19.

The V and J genes are TRBV2 and TRBJ1-5, with D unclear. Trimming shortened V by 7 bases and J by 1 base, and 14 bases separated the two germline ends. The CDR3 sequence is 15 residues long. The germline V gene has CDR1 SNHLY and CDR2 FYNNEI. The CDR3 region is CASNVMPGSNQPQHF. The CDR3, as DNA: TGTGCCAGCAACGTGATGCCGGGGAGCAATCAGCCCCAGCATTTT.

This clone has just a few counts. CDR3 DNA: TGCGCCAGCAGCCCGAGGGAAGGGGGGAACACCGGGGAGCTGTTTTTT. Encoded protein: CASSPREGGNTGELFF. The chain uses TRBV4-1 and TRBJ2-2; perhaps TRBD1 as D (6 bases). The germline V gene encodes CDR1 MGHRA and CDR2 YSYEKL. The CDR3 consists of 16 residues. V gave up 4 bases and J gave up 1 base, with 13 bases separating them.

The rearrangement uses TRBV19 and TRBJ2-2, with 8 bases fitting TRBD1. The V segment lost 5 bases and the J segment 4 bases; nucleotides outside the gene matches: 3. Germline loops: CDR1 LNHDA, CDR2 SQIVND (reference sequence). The CDR3 sequence is 14 residues long. The CDR3 region has the DNA TGTGCCAGTAGTGGACAGGGATTCACCGGGGAGCTGTTTTTT. Translation: CASSGQGFTGELFF.

The genes are TRBV3-1 (or the pseudogene TRBV3-2) and TRBJ1-1, with D possibly TRBD1 on 6 matching bases. Trimming stripped 6 bases from V and 8 bases from J, with 16 bases between. The CDR3 runs 13 residues. Germline CDR1 and CDR2: LGHDT and YNNKEL (reference sequence). CDR3 region: CASSFHRAQEAFF. The CDR3 bases are TGTGCCAGCAGTTTCCACAGGGCACAGGAAGCTTTCTTT.

This chain links TRBV9 with TRBJ1-1; TRBD1 matches 9 bases. J was trimmed by 6 bases and V by 4 bases; bases with no gene match: 10. CDR1 and CDR2 (germline): SGDLS, YYNGEE. The CDR3 has 15 residues. CDR3 sequence: CASSPSGTGPPEAFF. In DNA, the CDR3 is TGTGCCAGCAGCCCGTCTGGGACAGGGCCCCCTGAAGCTTTCTTT.